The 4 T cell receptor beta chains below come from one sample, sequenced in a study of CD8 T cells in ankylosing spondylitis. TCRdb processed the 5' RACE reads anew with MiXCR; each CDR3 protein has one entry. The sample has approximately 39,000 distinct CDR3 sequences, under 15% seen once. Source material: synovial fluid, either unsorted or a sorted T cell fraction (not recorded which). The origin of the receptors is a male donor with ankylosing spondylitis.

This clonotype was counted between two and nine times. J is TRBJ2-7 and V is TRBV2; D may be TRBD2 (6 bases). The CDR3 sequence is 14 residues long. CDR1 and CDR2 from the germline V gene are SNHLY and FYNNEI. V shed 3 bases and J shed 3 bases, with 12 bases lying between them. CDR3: CASSDPSEIYEQYF. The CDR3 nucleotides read TGTGCCAGCAGTGACCCTAGCGAAATCTACGAGCAGTACTTC.

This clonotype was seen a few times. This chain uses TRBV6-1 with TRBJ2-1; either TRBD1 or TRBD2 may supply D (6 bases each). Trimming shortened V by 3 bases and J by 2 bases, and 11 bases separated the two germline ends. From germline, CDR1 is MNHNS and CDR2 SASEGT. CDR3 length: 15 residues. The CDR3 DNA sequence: TGTGCCAGCAGTGAGTGGAGGGGGGCCTACAATGAGCAGTTCTTC. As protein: CASSEWRGAYNEQFF.

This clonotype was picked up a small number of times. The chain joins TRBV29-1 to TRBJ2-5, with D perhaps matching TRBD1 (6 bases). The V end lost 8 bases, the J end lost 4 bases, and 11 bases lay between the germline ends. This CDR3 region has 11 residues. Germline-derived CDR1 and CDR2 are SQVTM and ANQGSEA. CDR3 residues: CSLQGGETQYF. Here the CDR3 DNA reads TGCAGCCTACAAGGGGGAGAGACCCAGTACTTC.

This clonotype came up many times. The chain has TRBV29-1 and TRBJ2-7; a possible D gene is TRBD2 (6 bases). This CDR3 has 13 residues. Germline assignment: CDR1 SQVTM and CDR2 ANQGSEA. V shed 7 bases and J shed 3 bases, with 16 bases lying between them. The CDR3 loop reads CSGGTGEGYEQYF. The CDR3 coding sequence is TGCAGCGGCGGGACGGGTGAGGGCTACGAGCAGTACTTC.